This T cell receptor beta chain originates from a study of blood T cell repertoires in COVID-19. Trimming removed 5 bases from V and 7 bases from J, with 9 bases in between. This CDR3 comprises 12 residues. Looked up from germline, CDR1 is MNHNS and CDR2 is SASEGT. The data were produced by immunoSEQ multiplex PCR, yet TCRdb's version contains in-frame clones alone and is incomplete. The repertoire consists of under 250,000 clones, with approximately 88% occurring once and the leading ten covering about 3.5%. The chain links TRBV6-1 to TRBJ1-5; D ambiguous. The sequence was obtained from a woman under 40 who had been exposed to COVID-19. Sequencing was done on a sample of PBMCs or T cells enriched from blood (not recorded which). The CDR3 coding sequence is TGTGCCAGCAGTCGGACTGGACAGCCCCAGCATTTT. This encodes CASSRTGQPQHF.